This TCR beta chain came from a study of cytomegalovirus exposure and HLA in healthy donors. This CDR3 spans 16 amino acids. V dropped 3 bases and J dropped 1; count of bases not matched to a gene: 8. Per germline, CDR1 KGHSH and CDR2 LQKENI. The PCR had 60 Vbeta and 13 Jbeta primers. Generated by immunoSEQ multiplex PCR, the TCRdb table keeps only in-frame clones and is missing some. The repertoire holds about 140,000 clones, with roughly 73% as singletons. The chain combines TRBV18 with TRBJ1-1, with TRBD1 matching over 7 bases. The sequence derives from a man between 18 and 29 years old in good health and CMV-seropositive. Sequencing was performed on PBMCs. Here the CDR3 reads CASSPLGQSQNTEAFF. CDR3 in DNA: TGTGCCAGCTCACCCCTGGGACAGTCACAGAACACTGAAGCTTTCTTT.